Listed below are T cell receptor beta chains from one sample, sequenced in a study of CD8+CD57+ T cells in acquired aplastic anemia. TCRdb reprocessed the reads via MiXCR and lists one record per CDR3 protein. Of 75,000 to 90,000 distinct CDR3 sequences listed, under 50% are singletons. The sample was sorted CD4+, CD8+, or CD8+CD57+ T cells (not recorded which) from PBMCs. These TCRs come from a human donor in good health, serving as a control. Both conserved end residues are part of each CDR3. The D gene is left open where the match is weak. Rows may omit the clone size; those that give it use once, few, many or a size class.

D gene: -
clone size: many
V gene: TRBV7-6
J gene: TRBJ2-7
CDR3 protein: CASSLAQGHGGNEQYF
CDR3 DNA: TGTGCCAGCAGCTTGGCCCAGGGACACGGAGGCAACGAGCAGTACTTC

D gene: TRBD2
clone size: few
V gene: TRBV29-1
J gene: TRBJ2-3
CDR3 protein: CSVEGTSGPTDTQYF
CDR3 DNA: TGCAGCGTTGAAGGGACTAGCGGGCCCACAGATACGCAGTATTTT

D gene: -
clone size: few
V gene: TRBV19
J gene: TRBJ1-2
CDR3 protein: CASQTRQGSTYGYTF
CDR3 DNA: TGTGCCAGTCAAACGCGGCAGGGGAGCACGTATGGCTACACCTTC

D gene: TRBD1
clone size: few
V gene: TRBV20-1
J gene: TRBJ2-1
CDR3 protein: CSASPRDRGNEQFF
CDR3 DNA: TGCAGTGCTAGTCCCCGGGACAGGGGAAATGAGCAGTTCTTC

D gene: -
clone size: -
V gene: TRBV10-2
J gene: TRBJ2-3
CDR3 protein: CASSESEGGFEQYF
CDR3 DNA: TGCGCCAGCAGTGAGTCGGAGGGAGGATTTGAGCAGTATTTT

D gene: -
clone size: -
V gene: TRBV15
J gene: TRBJ1-1
CDR3 protein: CGTSRDSRRVVNTEAFF
CDR3 DNA: TGTGGCACCAGCAGAGATTCGAGGAGGGTGGTGAACACTGAAGCTTTCTTT

D gene: -
clone size: few
V gene: TRBV19
J gene: TRBJ2-3
CDR3 protein: CASTGSTDTQYF
CDR3 DNA: TGTGCCAGTACTGGAAGCACAGATACGCAGTATTTT

D gene: -
clone size: many
V gene: TRBV12-3/TRBV12-4
J gene: TRBJ2-1
CDR3 protein: CASRYNEQFF
CDR3 DNA: TGTGCCAGCAGGTACAATGAGCAGTTCTTC

D gene: TRBD1
clone size: -
V gene: TRBV6-4
J gene: TRBJ2-1
CDR3 protein: CASSELAGTGGLDEQFF
CDR3 DNA: TGTGCCAGCAGTGAACTAGCCGGGACAGGGGGTCTGGATGAGCAGTTCTTC

D gene: TRBD1
clone size: -
V gene: TRBV7-8
J gene: TRBJ2-7
CDR3 protein: CASSRYRGDEQYF
CDR3 DNA: TGTGCCAGCAGCCGATACAGGGGGGACGAGCAGTACTTC

D gene: TRBD2
clone size: many
V gene: TRBV20-1
J gene: TRBJ2-7
CDR3 protein: CSARESTSGLDEQYF
CDR3 DNA: TGCAGTGCTAGAGAGTCGACTAGCGGGCTAGACGAGCAGTACTTC

D gene: -
clone size: -
V gene: TRBV12-3/TRBV12-4
J gene: TRBJ2-1
CDR3 protein: CASGSNEQFF
CDR3 DNA: TGTGCCAGCGGTAGCAACGAGCAGTTCTTC

D gene: -
clone size: -
V gene: TRBV19
J gene: TRBJ2-6
CDR3 protein: CASSIGVSGANVLTF
CDR3 DNA: TGTGCCAGTAGTATTGGGGTCTCTGGGGCCAACGTCCTGACTTTC

D gene: -
clone size: -
V gene: TRBV9
J gene: TRBJ2-3
CDR3 protein: CASSASDTQYF
CDR3 DNA: TGTGCCAGCAGCGCCTCAGATACGCAGTATTTT

D gene: -
clone size: -
V gene: TRBV5-1
J gene: TRBJ2-1
CDR3 protein: CASSLAPKSSYNEQFF
CDR3 DNA: TGCGCCAGCAGCTTGGCTCCCAAGAGCTCCTACAATGAGCAGTTCTTC

D gene: TRBD2
clone size: many
V gene: TRBV19
J gene: TRBJ2-5
CDR3 protein: CASQAGLAGSETQYF
CDR3 DNA: TGTGCCAGCCAGGCCGGACTAGCGGGATCAGAGACCCAGTACTTC

D gene: TRBD1
clone size: few
V gene: TRBV27
J gene: TRBJ2-7
CDR3 protein: CASSFDRGYEQYF
CDR3 DNA: TGTGCCAGCAGTTTTGACAGGGGCTACGAGCAGTACTTC

D gene: -
clone size: -
V gene: TRBV15
J gene: TRBJ2-7
CDR3 protein: CATSRDTRISYEQYF
CDR3 DNA: TGTGCCACCAGCAGAGATACTAGGATCTCCTACGAGCAGTACTTC

D gene: -
clone size: many
V gene: TRBV13
J gene: TRBJ1-6
CDR3 protein: CASSLGGAATNSPLHF
CDR3 DNA: TGTGCCAGCAGCTTAGGAGGCGCAGCCACTAATTCACCCCTCCACTTT

D gene: -
clone size: -
V gene: TRBV30
J gene: TRBJ2-2
CDR3 protein: CAWSPDSYTGELFF
CDR3 DNA: TGTGCCTGGAGTCCAGACAGTTACACCGGGGAGCTGTTTTTT

D gene: -
clone size: once
V gene: TRBV6-4
J gene: TRBJ2-7
CDR3 protein: CASSEILRKQYF
CDR3 DNA: TGCGCCAGCAGTGAGATCCTAAGGAAGCAGTACTTC

D gene: -
clone size: many
V gene: TRBV9
J gene: TRBJ2-1
CDR3 protein: CASRGRVNNEQFF
CDR3 DNA: TGTGCCAGCAGGGGTCGGGTCAACAATGAGCAGTTCTTC

D gene: -
clone size: once
V gene: TRBV15
J gene: TRBJ1-5
CDR3 protein: CATSRRLGQPQHF
CDR3 DNA: TGTGCCACCAGCAGGCGTTTAGGGCAGCCCCAGCATTTT

D gene: TRBD2
clone size: few
V gene: TRBV4-2
J gene: TRBJ2-5
CDR3 protein: CASRQEPPKRGGETQYF
CDR3 DNA: TGTGCCAGCAGGCAAGAACCGCCTAAGCGGGGGGGGGAGACCCAGTACTTC

D gene: -
clone size: many
V gene: TRBV11-2
J gene: TRBJ1-1
CDR3 protein: CASSLVGATEAFF
CDR3 DNA: TGTGCCAGCAGCTTAGTAGGGGCCACTGAAGCTTTCTTT

D gene: TRBD2
clone size: -
V gene: TRBV12-3/TRBV12-4
J gene: TRBJ2-3
CDR3 protein: CASSPRTSGAADTQYF
CDR3 DNA: TGTGCCAGCAGCCCCAGGACTAGCGGGGCCGCAGATACGCAGTATTTT

D gene: -
clone size: many
V gene: TRBV29-1
J gene: TRBJ1-2
CDR3 protein: CSVVLTGGKANYGYTF
CDR3 DNA: TGCAGCGTTGTACTAACAGGCGGGAAGGCTAACTATGGCTACACCTTC

D gene: TRBD2
clone size: many
V gene: TRBV11-2
J gene: TRBJ2-1
CDR3 protein: CASSLEASGRANEQFF
CDR3 DNA: TGTGCCAGCAGCTTAGAGGCTAGCGGGAGGGCCAATGAGCAGTTCTTC

D gene: -
clone size: -
V gene: TRBV6-4
J gene: TRBJ1-3
CDR3 protein: CASRDSSSGNTIYF
CDR3 DNA: TGTGCCAGCAGGGACTCAAGCTCTGGAAACACCATATATTTT

D gene: -
clone size: -
V gene: TRBV5-1
J gene: TRBJ1-4
CDR3 protein: CASSPTGFGEKLFF
CDR3 DNA: TGCGCCAGCAGCCCTACAGGGTTCGGCGAAAAACTGTTTTTT

D gene: -
clone size: many
V gene: TRBV10-1
J gene: TRBJ2-3
CDR3 protein: CASSRASPTDTQYF
CDR3 DNA: TGCGCCAGCAGCCGGGCAAGCCCTACAGATACGCAGTATTTT

D gene: -
clone size: many
V gene: TRBV5-5
J gene: TRBJ2-1
CDR3 protein: CASRSGPEQFF
CDR3 DNA: TGTGCCAGCAGGTCAGGGCCTGAACAGTTCTTC

D gene: TRBD1
clone size: many
V gene: TRBV11-2
J gene: TRBJ2-7
CDR3 protein: CASSARDRGGYEQYF
CDR3 DNA: TGTGCCAGCAGCGCCCGGGACAGGGGTGGCTACGAGCAGTACTTC

D gene: TRBD1
clone size: -
V gene: TRBV7-8
J gene: TRBJ1-1
CDR3 protein: CASSLDRGGEAFF
CDR3 DNA: TGTGCCAGCAGCTTGGACAGGGGAGGTGAAGCTTTCTTT

D gene: -
clone size: -
V gene: TRBV24-1
J gene: TRBJ2-6
CDR3 protein: CATSVGVGANVLTF
CDR3 DNA: TGCGCCACCAGTGTAGGGGTTGGGGCCAACGTCCTGACTTTC

D gene: -
clone size: -
V gene: TRBV7-2
J gene: TRBJ2-2
CDR3 protein: CASSLNLGGTGELFF
CDR3 DNA: TGTGCCAGCAGCCTCAACCTTGGGGGCACCGGGGAGCTGTTTTTT

D gene: -
clone size: many
V gene: TRBV13
J gene: TRBJ1-2
CDR3 protein: CASSYAVVEANYGYTF
CDR3 DNA: TGTGCCAGCAGCTACGCGGTGGTTGAGGCTAACTATGGCTACACCTTC

D gene: -
clone size: few
V gene: TRBV15
J gene: TRBJ1-1
CDR3 protein: CATSRTYNTEAFF
CDR3 DNA: TGTGCCACCAGCCGGACATATAACACTGAAGCTTTCTTT

D gene: -
clone size: few
V gene: TRBV27
J gene: TRBJ1-2
CDR3 protein: CASTSSGGYGYTF
CDR3 DNA: TGTGCCAGCACTTCTTCCGGAGGCTATGGCTACACCTTC

D gene: -
clone size: few
V gene: TRBV25-1
J gene: TRBJ2-7
CDR3 protein: CASTPTSSYEQYF
CDR3 DNA: TGTGCCAGCACGCCTACGAGCTCCTACGAGCAGTACTTC

D gene: TRBD1
clone size: many
V gene: TRBV5-1
J gene: TRBJ1-2
CDR3 protein: CASSLIDTGGDGYTF
CDR3 DNA: TGCGCCAGCAGCTTGATAGACACAGGGGGTGATGGCTACACCTTC

D gene: TRBD1
clone size: -
V gene: TRBV28
J gene: TRBJ2-2
CDR3 protein: CASGTGNTGELFF
CDR3 DNA: TGTGCCTCCGGGACAGGGAACACCGGGGAGCTGTTTTTT

D gene: -
clone size: once
V gene: TRBV10-3
J gene: TRBJ1-1
CDR3 protein: CAISESPLGATEAFF
CDR3 DNA: TGTGCCATCAGTGAGTCCCCCCTTGGAGCAACTGAAGCTTTCTTT

D gene: -
clone size: -
V gene: TRBV7-9
J gene: TRBJ2-7
CDR3 protein: CASSFPSREQYF
CDR3 DNA: TGTGCCAGCAGCTTCCCATCCCGCGAGCAGTACTTC

D gene: TRBD2
clone size: -
V gene: TRBV11-2
J gene: TRBJ2-2
CDR3 protein: CASSLNLAGGAGELFF
CDR3 DNA: TGTGCCAGCAGCTTAAATCTAGCGGGAGGGGCCGGGGAGCTGTTTTTT

D gene: -
clone size: -
V gene: TRBV7-2
J gene: TRBJ2-7
CDR3 protein: CASSFIALSSYEQYF
CDR3 DNA: TGTGCCAGCAGCTTCATTGCCCTGAGCTCCTACGAGCAGTACTTC

D gene: -
clone size: few
V gene: TRBV3-1
J gene: TRBJ2-5
CDR3 protein: CASSQPPKYPARETQYF
CDR3 DNA: TGTGCCAGCAGCCAACCCCCGAAATACCCGGCAAGGGAGACCCAGTACTTC

D gene: TRBD1
clone size: -
V gene: TRBV28
J gene: TRBJ2-2
CDR3 protein: CASSRRGPENTGELFF
CDR3 DNA: TGTGCCAGCAGTCGCAGGGGGCCAGAGAACACCGGGGAGCTGTTTTTT

D gene: -
clone size: many
V gene: TRBV9
J gene: TRBJ1-1
CDR3 protein: CASSEVGNTEAFF
CDR3 DNA: TGTGCCAGCAGCGAGGTGGGGAACACTGAAGCTTTCTTT

D gene: TRBD2
clone size: -
V gene: TRBV24-1
J gene: TRBJ2-5
CDR3 protein: CATYGAGLAGRETQYF
CDR3 DNA: TGTGCCACCTATGGGGCGGGGCTAGCGGGGAGGGAGACCCAGTACTTC

D gene: -
clone size: -
V gene: TRBV20-1
J gene: TRBJ2-7
CDR3 protein: CSARLTYEQYF
CDR3 DNA: TGCAGTGCTCGTTTGACCTACGAGCAGTACTTC

D gene: -
clone size: once
V gene: TRBV29-1
J gene: TRBJ1-1
CDR3 protein: CSVVKDTEAFF
CDR3 DNA: TGCAGCGTTGTGAAGGACACTGAAGCTTTCTTT

D gene: TRBD2
clone size: many
V gene: TRBV9
J gene: TRBJ2-7
CDR3 protein: CASSASTSGSGNEQYF
CDR3 DNA: TGTGCCAGCAGCGCCTCAACTAGCGGGAGTGGGAACGAGCAGTACTTC

D gene: -
clone size: -
V gene: TRBV12-3/TRBV12-4
J gene: TRBJ1-2
CDR3 protein: CASSPLGTSNPYGYTF
CDR3 DNA: TGTGCCAGCAGCCCCCTCGGGACCTCCAACCCGTATGGCTACACCTTC

D gene: TRBD2
clone size: -
V gene: TRBV25-1
J gene: TRBJ2-3
CDR3 protein: CASSETGGTITDTQYF
CDR3 DNA: TGTGCCAGCAGTGAAACTGGGGGGACTATCACAGATACGCAGTATTTT

D gene: TRBD1
clone size: -
V gene: TRBV7-7
J gene: TRBJ2-3
CDR3 protein: CASSLGLTGLTDTQYF
CDR3 DNA: TGTGCTAGCAGCTTAGGGTTGACAGGGTTAACAGATACGCAGTATTTT

D gene: -
clone size: -
V gene: TRBV20-1
J gene: TRBJ2-2
CDR3 protein: CSAPNPPGELFF
CDR3 DNA: TGCAGTGCTCCGAATCCGCCGGGGGAGCTGTTTTTT

D gene: -
clone size: -
V gene: TRBV20-1
J gene: TRBJ2-3
CDR3 protein: CSARKEKDTQYF
CDR3 DNA: TGCAGTGCCAGGAAGGAGAAAGATACGCAGTATTTT

D gene: TRBD1
clone size: many
V gene: TRBV9
J gene: TRBJ1-1
CDR3 protein: CASSRGLNTEAFF
CDR3 DNA: TGTGCCAGCAGCAGGGGGCTTAACACTGAAGCTTTCTTT